This is a list of T cell receptor beta chains from one sample in a study of T cell repertoires in cytomegalovirus infection. TCRdb used MiXCR to reprocess the reads, holding one entry per CDR3 protein. The table shows roughly 190,000 distinct CDR3 sequences, with about a tenth occurring only once. Sequencing was done on a sample of PBMCs. The receptors originated from a human donor in good health (CMV status not recorded). Some clones in this sample may be carry-over from other donors' samples. The CDR3 runs from the conserved cysteine through the conserved F or W. D genes are given only for firm matches. Size tells how often a clone was seen (once, few, many) or the class of an expanded clone, and some rows leave it out.

-,many,TRBJ2-1,TRBV6-1,TGTGCCAGCATCACCGTCTACAATGAGCAGTTCTTC,CASITVYNEQFF
-,many,TRBJ2-2,TRBV7-6,TGTGCCAGCAGCTTAGCGGGTTTTGAGTCCGGGGAGCTGTTTTTT,CASSLAGFESGELFF
TRBD2,few,TRBJ2-7,TRBV7-9,TGTGCCAGCAGCTTAACTAGCGCCCGCTCCTACGAGCAGTACTTC,CASSLTSARSYEQYF
-,many,TRBJ2-3,TRBV7-2,TGTGCCAGCAGCTTACTACTCACTAGCACAGATACGCAGTATTTT,CASSLLLTSTDTQYF
-,many,TRBJ2-1,TRBV11-2,TGTGCCAGCAGCTTAGACCCCACGGAAAGCGTATCAAGCCTATACAATGAGCAGTTCTTC,CASSLDPTESVSSLYNEQFF
TRBD2,many,TRBJ2-1,TRBV29-1,TGCAGCGCCGTAACTAGCGGGAGGGGTTATGAGCAGTTCTTC,CSAVTSGRGYEQFF
TRBD2,few,TRBJ2-7,TRBV2,TGTGCCAGCAGTGGGACTAGCGGGGGATTCTACGAGCAGTACTTC,CASSGTSGGFYEQYF
-,few,TRBJ2-1,TRBV19,TGTGCCAGTAGTACGCACAGTTACAATGAGCAGTTCTTC,CASSTHSYNEQFF
TRBD1,-,TRBJ2-7,TRBV6-5,TGTGCCAGCAGATGGAGACAGGGTGTCTACGAGCAGTACTTC,CASRWRQGVYEQYF
-,many,TRBJ2-3,TRBV7-8,TGTGCCAGCAGCCCGGGCGCGACATCAGATACGCAGTATTTT,CASSPGATSDTQYF
-,many,TRBJ2-7,TRBV4-1,TGCGCCAGCAGCCTACAACAGGGCTACGAGCAGTACTTC,CASSLQQGYEQYF
-,-,TRBJ2-1,TRBV25-1,TGTGCCAGCAGCCGGGACTTCAATGAGCAGTTCTTC,CASSRDFNEQFF
-,few,TRBJ2-5,TRBV7-9,TGTGCCAGCAGCCCAGGGACGCTCCGGGAGACCCAGTACTTC,CASSPGTLRETQYF
-,-,TRBJ2-1,TRBV29-1,TGCAGCGTCCGGGTCTCGGGCTTTGAGCAGTTCTTC,CSVRVSGFEQFF
TRBD2,-,TRBJ2-1,TRBV7-2,TGTGCCAGCAGCTTTTTACTAGCGGGAGGTTCTGAGCAGTTCTTC,CASSFLLAGGSEQFF
-,many,TRBJ2-5,TRBV20-1,TGCAGTGCTAGAGATCGAGTTTCCGCTAATCTCCTGGAGACCCAGTACTTC,CSARDRVSANLLETQYF
-,many,TRBJ1-2,TRBV7-9,TGTGCCAGCAGCCCCTTAATTGATGGCTACACCTTC,CASSPLIDGYTF
TRBD1,many,TRBJ2-5,TRBV7-9,TGTGCCAGCAGCTTCCTAGACCGGGACAGGGGACTGTTCTATGAGACCCAGTACTTC,CASSFLDRDRGLFYETQYF
TRBD1,many,TRBJ1-2,TRBV7-2,TGTGCCAGCAGCTTAGCAGGGGGCGCAGACGGCTACACCTTC,CASSLAGGADGYTF
-,many,TRBJ1-3,TRBV6-2/TRBV6-3,TGTGCCAGCAGTTACCGGGAAGGCATCGGAAACACCATATATTTT,CASSYREGIGNTIYF
TRBD2,many,TRBJ2-3,TRBV6-2/TRBV6-3,TGTGCCAGCAGCTTTCATAGCGGGAGCACAGATACGCAGTATTTT,CASSFHSGSTDTQYF
TRBD1,many,TRBJ2-2,TRBV28,TGTGCCAGCAGAACAGATTTCGGGACAGGGGTGAACACCGGGGAGCTGTTTTTT,CASRTDFGTGVNTGELFF
-,many,TRBJ1-1,TRBV28,TGTGCCAGCAGTTTACGTCGGGTTGAAGCTTTCTTT,CASSLRRVEAFF
-,many,TRBJ1-5,TRBV28,TGTGCCAGCACCCCGCATAAGTATCAGCCCCAGCATTTT,CASTPHKYQPQHF
TRBD1,-,TRBJ1-5,TRBV19,TGTGCCAGTAGTAAGGACAGGGGGAACAATCAGCCCCAGCATTTT,CASSKDRGNNQPQHF
-,many,TRBJ1-6,TRBV7-2,TGTGCCAGCAGCTTATCAGTTTCATCCAGGGGTTCACCCCTCCACTTT,CASSLSVSSRGSPLHF
TRBD1,many,TRBJ2-6,TRBV5-5,TGTGCCAGCAGCCTGAGGGGGCTGGGGGCCAACGTCCTGACTTTC,CASSLRGLGANVLTF
-,many,TRBJ2-1,TRBV6-2/TRBV6-3,TGTGCCAGCTCTCGAAACTACAATGAGCAGTTCTTC,CASSRNYNEQFF
-,many,TRBJ2-7,TRBV7-2,TGTGCCAGCAGCCTACCCTCCGGGACGGGAGAGCAGTACTTC,CASSLPSGTGEQYF
-,many,TRBJ1-2,TRBV7-9,TGTGCCAGCAGCCCAGGCCGAGGGGTTGAGAGCTATGGCTACACCTTC,CASSPGRGVESYGYTF
TRBD2,many,TRBJ2-3,TRBV7-2,TGTGCCAGCAGCTGGACTAGCGGGGGGGATACGCAGTATTTT,CASSWTSGGDTQYF